A single sample gave rise to the 15 T cell receptor beta chains below, sequenced in a study of cytomegalovirus exposure and HLA in healthy donors. A multiplex PCR was run with 60 Vbeta primers and 13 Jbeta primers. Profiling relied on immunoSEQ multiplex PCR, and the TCRdb table lists in-frame clones only, not all of them. The sample lists about 180,000 clones, around three quarters seen once, with roughly 2.5% in the top ten. Sequenced material: PBMCs. All receptors derive from a woman in her twenties or thirties in good health and CMV-seropositive.

This clone showed up just a few times. The chain uses TRBV30 and TRBJ2-3; 8 bases match TRBD2. The J segment lost 0 bases and the V segment lost 2 bases, leaving 7 bases of the junction unmatched. The CDR3 consists of 16 residues. Germline assignment: CDR1 GTSNPN and CDR2 SVGIG (reference sequence). The CDR3 nucleotides are TGTGCCTGGAGTATCTTAGCGGGGACTAGCACAGATACGCAGTATTTT. Its protein product is CAWSILAGTSTDTQYF.

This chain's CDR3 is CASGFNLDRGSRYEQYF. The DNA for the CDR3 is TGTGCTAGTGGTTTCAATCTTGACAGGGGTAGTCGTTACGAGCAGTACTTC. The V call is TRBV12-5, the J call TRBJ2-7, with TRBD1 matching 8 bases. Germline V gives CDR1 LGHNT, CDR2 FRNRAP. The V and J ends lost 3 bases and 4 bases, in that order; junction bases with no gene match: 14. The CDR3 length is 17 residues. The full variable domain, completed using reference TRBV12-5 and TRBJ2-7, is DARVTQTPRHKVTEMGQEVTMRCQPILGHNTVFWYRQTMMQGLELLAYFRNRAPLDDSGMPKDRFSAEMPDATLATLKIQPSEPRDSAVYFCASGFNLDRGSRYEQYFGPGTRLTVT.

The CDR3 bases are TGCGCCAGCAGCCACGACCGGGGCACAGATACGCAGTATTTT. The encoded protein is CASSHDRGTDTQYF. The V and J genes are TRBV5-1 and TRBJ2-3, with D uncertain. Germline V gene sequence: CDR1 SGHRS, CDR2 YFSETQ. The CDR3 is 14 residues long. The V gene lost 4 bases and the J gene lost 1 base, with 10 bases spanning the gap. Full variable domain (remainder filled in from reference TRBV5-1 and TRBJ2-3): KAGVTQTPRYLIKTRGQQVTLSCSPISGHRSVSWYQQTPGQGLQFLFEYFSETQRNKGNFPGRFSGRQFSNSRSEMNVSTLELGDSALYLCASSHDRGTDTQYFGPGTRLTVL.

This rearrangement joins TRBV7-9 to TRBJ1-4; 8 positions match TRBD1. The CDR3 has 14 amino acids. V was pared by 4 bases and J by 8 bases, with 6 bases of the junction left unmatched. The germline CDR1 and CDR2 sequences are SEHNR and FQNEAQ (reference sequence). The DNA of the CDR3 is TGTGCCAGCAGCTCAACAGGGGGTCGCGAAAAACTGTTTTTT. Translated, it gives CASSSTGGREKLFF.

J is TRBJ2-7 and V is TRBV6-5; 9 bases agree with TRBD2. The CDR3 is 14 residues long. Per the germline V gene, CDR1 is MNHEY and CDR2 is SVGAGI. V trimming: 6 bases; J trimming: 4 bases; junction bases outside the gene matches: 7. The CDR3 is CASSTAGGPYEQYF. Written as DNA, the CDR3 is TGTGCCAGCAGCACCGCGGGGGGGCCGTACGAGCAGTACTTC.

The rearrangement joins TRBV10-2 to TRBJ1-3; a possible D gene is TRBD1 (5 bases). The CDR3 extends over 17 amino acids. Germline CDR1 is WSHSY and CDR2 is SAAADI. Trimming shortened V by 4 bases and J by 0 bases, and 16 bases separated the two germline ends. The CDR3 sequence: CASSGTPIQNSGNTIYF. DNA for the CDR3: TGCGCCAGCAGTGGGACACCAATCCAAAACTCTGGAAACACCATATATTTT.

In regard to this clone: A read error may produce the germline difference seen at one junction end. The chain is built from TRBV4-2 and TRBJ1-4, with D unresolved. Germline CDR1 LGHNA, CDR2 YNFKEQ. The CDR3 has 16 amino acids. The CDR3 DNA reads TGTGCCAGCAGCCAAGTAGGAAGGGCGACTAATGAGAAACTGTTTTTT. Its protein is CASSQVGRATNEKLFF.

The chain is built from TRBV11-3 and TRBJ2-7; maybe TRBD1 (5 bases). The CDR3 covers 15 residues. Germline loops: CDR1 SGHNT, CDR2 YENEEA. Deletions cut 2 bases from V and 3 bases from J, with 14 bases between. The CDR3 is CASSLNLQENYEQYF. In nucleotides, the CDR3 is TGTGCCAGCAGCTTAAATCTACAGGAGAACTACGAGCAGTACTTC.

The V and J genes are TRBV5-6 and TRBJ2-7, with TRBD1 identical over 9 bases. Germline V CDR1 and CDR2: SGHDT, YYEEEE. The V segment lost 4 bases and the J segment 6 bases; nucleotides outside the gene matches: 11. The CDR3 runs 15 residues. The DNA of the CDR3 is TGTGCCAGCAGCCTCTTCCGGGACAGGGCGTCCGAGCAGTACTTC. Translating gives CASSLFRDRASEQYF.

J is TRBJ2-7 and V is TRBV7-9; tentatively, D is TRBD2 (6 bases). Germline V lookup: CDR1 SEHNR, CDR2 FQNEAQ (reference sequence). CDR3 length: 15 residues. The V end lost 1 base, the J end lost 1 base, and 11 bases lay between the germline ends. CDR3: CASSLGGRPSYEQYF. The CDR3 nucleotides are TGTGCCAGCAGCTTAGGGGGGAGGCCTTCCTACGAGCAGTACTTC. Complete variable domain (other parts from reference TRBV7-9 and TRBJ2-7): DTGVSQNPRHKITKRGQNVTFRCDPISEHNRLYWYRQTLGQGPEFLTYFQNEAQLEKSRLLSDRFSAERPKGSFSTLEIQRTEQGDSAMYLCASSLGGRPSYEQYFGPGTRLTVT.

This clone was picked up a small number of times. The V and J genes are TRBV6-6 and TRBJ1-2; 8 bases are a match to TRBD1. The length of the CDR3 is 11 residues. Germline assignment: CDR1 MNHNY and CDR2 SVGAGI (reference sequence). J was trimmed by 4 bases and V by 8 bases; bases with no gene match: 0. This chain's CDR3 is CASGQGYGYTF. DNA for the CDR3: TGTGCCAGCGGACAGGGCTATGGCTACACCTTC.

The genes are TRBV7-2 and TRBJ2-5; 7 positions agree with TRBD2. V shed 5 bases, J shed 4 bases, and the junction held 7 bases outside the gene matches. CDR1 and CDR2 (germline): SGHTA, FQGNSA. The CDR3 runs 14 residues. CDR3 sequence reads: CASSPRSGGETQYF. The CDR3 DNA sequence: TGTGCCAGCAGCCCAAGGTCGGGAGGAGAGACCCAGTACTTC.

V is TRBV7-2 and J is TRBJ1-1; 8 bases match TRBD1. With 5 bases clipped from V and 0 bases from J, the junction kept 5 bases outside the gene matches. The CDR3 runs to 15 residues. Germline CDR1 is SGHTA and CDR2 is FQGNSA. CDR3 amino acids: CASSLGTGMNTEAFF. The CDR3 nucleotides are TGTGCCAGCAGCCTCGGGACAGGAATGAACACTGAAGCTTTCTTT.

This clone occurred a few times. V gene TRBV7-2 combines with J gene TRBJ2-5; perhaps TRBD1 as D (6 bases). The CDR3 loop spans 14 amino acids. Germline CDR1 reads SGHTA; CDR2 reads FQGNSA. V was shortened by 1 base and J by 4 bases, with 10 bases between the two germline ends. CDR3 nucleotides: TGTGCCAGCAGCTTAGTTCAGGGGCGAGAGACCCAGTACTTC. Its protein product is CASSLVQGRETQYF.

The rearrangement joins TRBV10-3 to TRBJ1-5; 10 bases map to TRBD1. The V gene end was trimmed by 3 bases and the J gene end by 7 bases; junction bases not matched to a gene: 6. Germline V lookup: CDR1 ENHRY, CDR2 SYGVKD. The CDR3 sequence is 15 residues long. The CDR3 spells CAISERDRGSQPQHF. The CDR3, as DNA: TGTGCCATCAGTGAAAGGGACAGGGGCAGCCAGCCCCAGCATTTT.